These 3 T cell receptor beta chains came from one sample sequenced in a study of shared clonotypes between healthy human individuals. Some clones are missing from TCRdb's copy, which holds only in-frame ones; the method was immunoSEQ multiplex PCR. This table holds over 2 million clones, about nine tenths found once. The sequenced sample consisted of naive CD4+ T cells from PBMCs. Subset noted: CD45RA+ positively selected. These receptor sequences come from a man younger than 35 in good health. Some clones in this sample may be carry-over from other donors' samples.

The rearrangement joins TRBV7-2 to TRBJ1-1; D is ambiguous. Trimming took 1 base from V and 3 from J, leaving 9 bases between them. The CDR3 sequence is 14 residues long. CDR1 and CDR2 (germline): SGHTA, FQGNSA. The DNA of the CDR3 is TGTGCCAGCAGCTTAGGGCAGGCGTACACTGAAGCTTTCTTT. This encodes CASSLGQAYTEAFF. The variable domain in full, completed from reference TRBV7-2 and TRBJ1-1, reads GAGVSQSPSNKVTEKGKDVELRCDPISGHTALYWYRQSLGQGLEFLIYFQGNSAPDKSGLPSDRFSAERTGGSVSTLTIQRTQQEDSAVYLCASSLGQAYTEAFFGQGTRLTVV.

This clone was recorded once. The rearrangement links TRBV6-6 to TRBJ1-6; TRBD1 matches 11 bases. The CDR3 sequence is 14 residues long. J gave up 10 bases and V 5 bases, and 4 bases lay outside the gene matches. CDR1 MNHNY and CDR2 SVGAGI come from the germline V gene (reference sequence). CDR3 residues: CASSQDRGPSPLHF. Written as DNA, the CDR3 is TGTGCCAGCAGTCAGGACAGGGGGCCCTCACCCCTCCACTTT.

The chain links TRBV7-2 to TRBJ2-5; tentatively, D is TRBD2 (6 bases). Germline lookup yields CDR1 SGHTA and CDR2 FQGNSA. Trimming cost V 5 bases and J 9 bases, with 16 bases left between them. This CDR3 is 13 amino acids long. The CDR3: CASSRTPGEAQYF. CDR3 coding DNA: TGTGCCAGCAGCCGCACACCCGGGGAGGCCCAGTACTTC. Full variable domain (remainder filled in from reference TRBV7-2 and TRBJ2-5): GAGVSQSPSNKVTEKGKDVELRCDPISGHTALYWYRQSLGQGLEFLIYFQGNSAPDKSGLPSDRFSAERTGGSVSTLTIQRTQQEDSAVYLCASSRTPGEAQYFGPGTRLLVL.